This is a list of T cell receptor beta chains from one sample in a study of radiation and T cells in renal cell carcinoma. Clones were sequenced by immunoSEQ multiplex PCR, and TCRdb holds only the in-frame ones, with some missing. The sample lists about 78,000 clones, about 88% occurring once. The sample consisted of blood, taken from a patient whose treatment included radiotherapy and nephrectomy. These receptors were taken from a woman in her 70s with renal cell carcinoma. CDR3s include the opening cysteine and the closing phenylalanine or tryptophan. The D gene is left open where the match is weak. Size values are once, few and many counts, or a class for expanded clones, and some rows have none.

clone_size: -
j_call: TRBJ1-5
d_call: -
v_call: TRBV10-3
cdr3_aa: CAISDRAKVSQPQHF
cdr3_nt: TGTGCCATCAGTGACCGGGCAAAGGTTAGTCAGCCCCAGCATTTT

clone_size: -
j_call: TRBJ1-3
d_call: -
v_call: TRBV5-1
cdr3_aa: CASSLAGGLSGNTIYF
cdr3_nt: TGCGCCAGCAGCTTGGCGGGGGGACTAAGTGGAAACACCATATATTTT

clone_size: -
j_call: TRBJ2-1
d_call: TRBD2
v_call: TRBV12-5
cdr3_aa: CASGFSTSGSSYNEQFF
cdr3_nt: TGTGCTAGTGGTTTTTCTACTAGCGGCAGCTCCTACAATGAGCAGTTCTTC

clone_size: -
j_call: TRBJ2-7
d_call: -
v_call: TRBV5-1
cdr3_aa: CASSLGISYEQYF
cdr3_nt: TGCGCCAGCAGCTTGGGCATCTCCTACGAGCAGTACTTC

clone_size: -
j_call: TRBJ2-5
d_call: -
v_call: TRBV15
cdr3_aa: CATSGVLGKETQYF
cdr3_nt: TGTGCCACCAGCGGTGTTTTAGGGAAGGAGACCCAGTACTTC

clone_size: -
j_call: TRBJ2-6
d_call: TRBD1
v_call: TRBV27
cdr3_aa: CASSPNRGRGANVLTF
cdr3_nt: TGTGCCAGCAGTCCGAACAGGGGTCGTGGGGCCAACGTCCTGACTTTC

clone_size: -
j_call: TRBJ1-1
d_call: -
v_call: TRBV19
cdr3_aa: CASSPRSTTEAFF
cdr3_nt: TGTGCCAGTAGTCCGCGGAGCACCACTGAAGCTTTCTTT

clone_size: -
j_call: TRBJ1-2
d_call: TRBD1
v_call: TRBV30
cdr3_aa: CAWTTGQVVNYGYTF
cdr3_nt: TGTGCCTGGACTACAGGACAGGTAGTTAACTATGGCTACACCTTC

clone_size: once
j_call: TRBJ2-5
d_call: TRBD2
v_call: TRBV5-1
cdr3_aa: CASSSGGAQETQYF
cdr3_nt: TGCGCCAGCAGCTCCGGGGGGGCACAAGAGACCCAGTACTTC

clone_size: -
j_call: TRBJ2-1
d_call: TRBD2
v_call: TRBV19
cdr3_aa: CASSKLRAGGETYNEQFF
cdr3_nt: TGTGCCAGTAGTAAGCTCCGCGCGGGGGGCGAAACCTACAATGAGCAGTTCTTC

clone_size: -
j_call: TRBJ2-2
d_call: -
v_call: TRBV27
cdr3_aa: CASSQLTNTGELFF
cdr3_nt: TGTGCCAGCAGTCAACTAACGAACACCGGGGAGCTGTTTTTT

clone_size: -
j_call: TRBJ1-1
d_call: TRBD1
v_call: TRBV7-2
cdr3_aa: CASSPSTGVTEAFF
cdr3_nt: TGTGCCAGCAGCCCATCGACAGGGGTCACTGAAGCTTTCTTT

clone_size: -
j_call: TRBJ1-2
d_call: -
v_call: TRBV5-6
cdr3_aa: CASSLIRGGGYTF
cdr3_nt: TGTGCCAGCAGCTTGATAAGGGGAGGAGGCTACACCTTC

clone_size: -
j_call: TRBJ2-3
d_call: TRBD1
v_call: TRBV2
cdr3_aa: CASEGGPDTQYF
cdr3_nt: TGTGCCAGCGAAGGGGGCCCAGATACGCAGTATTTT

clone_size: -
j_call: TRBJ1-6
d_call: -
v_call: TRBV7-2
cdr3_aa: CASSFTGHSPLHF
cdr3_nt: TGTGCCAGCAGCTTTACAGGCCACTCGCCCCTCCACTTT

clone_size: -
j_call: TRBJ2-3
d_call: TRBD1
v_call: TRBV19
cdr3_aa: CASSSTGGGTDTQYF
cdr3_nt: TGTGCCAGTAGTTCGACAGGGGGTGGCACAGATACGCAGTATTTT

clone_size: -
j_call: TRBJ2-3
d_call: TRBD1
v_call: TRBV19
cdr3_aa: CASSTLRDRGRKGTDTQYF
cdr3_nt: TGTGCCAGTAGTACCCTCCGGGACAGGGGGCGGAAAGGCACAGATACGCAGTATTTT

clone_size: -
j_call: TRBJ1-1
d_call: -
v_call: TRBV30
cdr3_aa: CAWQPPRGGRTEAFF
cdr3_nt: TGTGCCTGGCAACCGCCCCGTGGGGGTAGGACTGAAGCTTTCTTT

clone_size: -
j_call: TRBJ1-3
d_call: -
v_call: TRBV19
cdr3_aa: CASSKQGTGNTIYF
cdr3_nt: TGTGCCAGTAGTAAACAGGGTACCGGAAACACCATATATTTT

clone_size: -
j_call: TRBJ1-2
d_call: TRBD1
v_call: TRBV27
cdr3_aa: CASTPSGTGGGYTF
cdr3_nt: TGTGCCAGCACCCCCTCCGGGACAGGGGGAGGCTACACCTTC

clone_size: -
j_call: TRBJ1-2
d_call: TRBD1
v_call: TRBV10-1
cdr3_aa: CASRQGENYGYTF
cdr3_nt: TGCGCCAGCAGACAGGGGGAAAACTATGGCTACACCTTC

clone_size: -
j_call: TRBJ1-2
d_call: TRBD1
v_call: TRBV7-2
cdr3_aa: CASSPGQTDGYTF
cdr3_nt: TGTGCCAGCAGCCCGGGACAGACCGATGGCTACACCTTC

clone_size: -
j_call: TRBJ2-3
d_call: TRBD2
v_call: TRBV29-1
cdr3_aa: CSPVAGDNSDTQYF
cdr3_nt: TGCAGCCCCGTAGCGGGCGACAATTCAGATACGCAGTATTTT

clone_size: -
j_call: TRBJ2-6
d_call: -
v_call: TRBV28
cdr3_aa: CASSSTGSGANVLTF
cdr3_nt: TGTGCCAGCAGTTCGACCGGCTCTGGGGCCAACGTCCTGACTTTC

clone_size: -
j_call: TRBJ1-1
d_call: TRBD1
v_call: TRBV10-3
cdr3_aa: CAINPGQGAQTGAFF
cdr3_nt: TGTGCCATCAACCCGGGACAGGGGGCTCAGACTGGAGCTTTCTTT

clone_size: -
j_call: TRBJ2-7
d_call: TRBD2
v_call: TRBV27
cdr3_aa: CASTPAGRAYEQYF
cdr3_nt: TGTGCCAGCACACCGGCCGGGAGGGCCTACGAGCAGTACTTC

clone_size: once
j_call: TRBJ1-6
d_call: TRBD1
v_call: TRBV6-5
cdr3_aa: CASSYLGGTGRSPLHF
cdr3_nt: TGTGCCAGCAGTTACTTAGGCGGGACAGGTCGGTCACCCCTCCACTTT

clone_size: -
j_call: TRBJ2-1
d_call: -
v_call: TRBV11-3
cdr3_aa: CASSSDRGAYSYNEQFF
cdr3_nt: TGTGCCAGCAGCTCAGATCGGGGTGCCTATTCTTACAATGAGCAGTTCTTC

clone_size: -
j_call: TRBJ1-1
d_call: -
v_call: TRBV7-8
cdr3_aa: CASSLGAPTEAFF
cdr3_nt: TGTGCCAGCAGCTTAGGAGCCCCCACTGAAGCTTTCTTT

clone_size: once
j_call: TRBJ2-7
d_call: -
v_call: TRBV5-4
cdr3_aa: CASSLQGPTSYEQYF
cdr3_nt: TGTGCCAGCAGCCTTCAGGGGCCAACCTCCTACGAGCAGTACTTC

clone_size: -
j_call: TRBJ2-3
d_call: -
v_call: TRBV7-9
cdr3_aa: CASSFTRLGRDGDTQYF
cdr3_nt: TGTGCCAGCAGCTTCACGAGACTAGGACGGGACGGCGATACGCAGTATTTT

clone_size: once
j_call: TRBJ2-7
d_call: TRBD2
v_call: TRBV5-6
cdr3_aa: CASSFGLAGGSFSYEQYF
cdr3_nt: TGTGCCAGCAGCTTCGGACTAGCGGGGGGATCCTTCTCCTACGAGCAGTACTTC

clone_size: -
j_call: TRBJ1-4
d_call: -
v_call: TRBV19
cdr3_aa: CASSPGALNEKLFF
cdr3_nt: TGTGCCAGTAGCCCTGGCGCCCTCAATGAAAAACTGTTTTTT

clone_size: -
j_call: TRBJ1-5
d_call: -
v_call: TRBV19
cdr3_aa: CASSLHTKGASNQPQHF
cdr3_nt: TGTGCCAGTAGTCTACACACCAAAGGGGCTAGCAATCAGCCCCAGCATTTT

clone_size: -
j_call: TRBJ2-7
d_call: -
v_call: TRBV29-1
cdr3_aa: CSVDGVGSSYEQYF
cdr3_nt: TGCAGCGTTGATGGCGTCGGGAGCTCCTACGAGCAGTACTTC

clone_size: -
j_call: TRBJ1-1
d_call: -
v_call: TRBV28
cdr3_aa: CASSLLIGGDTEAFF
cdr3_nt: TGTGCCAGCAGTTTATTGATCGGGGGGGACACTGAAGCTTTCTTT

clone_size: -
j_call: TRBJ1-3
d_call: -
v_call: TRBV30
cdr3_aa: CAWNGFSGNTIYF
cdr3_nt: TGTGCCTGGAACGGGTTCTCTGGAAACACCATATATTTT